The 23 T cell receptor beta chains below all came from one sample that was sequenced in a study of beta chain features in type 1 diabetes. All of the isolated RNA was reverse transcribed, so expressed TCRB transcripts were sequenced. Only in-frame clones appear in the TCRdb table, and some are missing; sequencing was by immunoSEQ multiplex PCR. In the table there are some 150,000 clones, roughly 50% of which are singletons. Sequenced material: Tregs from blood. These receptors came from a man between 18 and 35 years old in good health.

This chain connects TRBV28 to TRBJ2-7; TRBD2 agrees at 8 bases. The germline V gene has CDR1 MDHEN and CDR2 SYDVKM. The CDR3 runs to 12 residues. V lost 6 bases, J lost 6 bases, and 4 bases stayed unmatched. CDR3 DNA: TGTGCCAGCAGCTTAGCGGGGAGCGAGCAGTACTTC. Protein: CASSLAGSEQYF.

This clone was detected only a few times. The chain links TRBV4-1 to TRBJ2-2, with TRBD1 matching over 8 bases. The germline V gene has CDR1 MGHRA and CDR2 YSYEKL. This CDR3 spans 17 amino acids. The trim removed 1 base at V and 5 bases at J, leaving 9 bases unmatched. CDR3 residues: CASSQADMGQATGELFF. The CDR3 nucleotides are TGCGCCAGCAGCCAAGCTGATATGGGACAGGCGACCGGGGAGCTGTTTTTT.

This clone has a handful of counts. The V gene is TRBV30, the J gene TRBJ2-2, with D possibly matching TRBD1 (6 bases). The V end lost 0 bases, the J end lost 6 bases, and 8 bases lay between the germline ends. Germline V gives CDR1 GTSNPN, CDR2 SVGIG (reference sequence). The CDR3 is 13 residues long. CDR3 nucleotides: TGTGCCTGGAGTGTACAGGGCGCCGGGGAGCTGTTTTTT. Translation gives CAWSVQGAGELFF.

V gene TRBV27 combines with J gene TRBJ2-7; 9 bases are a match to TRBD1. The CDR3 sequence is 16 residues long. V trimming: 4 bases; J trimming: 0 bases; junction bases outside the gene matches: 7. Germline V gene sequence: CDR1 MNHEY, CDR2 SMNVEV (reference sequence). CDR3 coding DNA: TGTGCCAGCAGTTGGACAGGGGTCGGTACCTCCTACGAGCAGTACTTC. Protein sequence: CASSWTGVGTSYEQYF.

In its sample, this clone was seen a few times. The chain employs TRBV28 and TRBJ2-7; tentatively, D is TRBD2 (5 bases). Germline V gene lookup returns CDR1 MDHEN and CDR2 SYDVKM. V lost 2 bases and J 2 bases, leaving 19 bases between the germline ends. The CDR3 is made up of 17 amino acids. CDR3 protein: CASSLRAATQLTYEQYF. The CDR3 DNA is TGTGCCAGCAGTTTACGAGCGGCCACTCAACTTACCTACGAGCAGTACTTC.

The chain uses TRBV2 and TRBJ1-2; no clear D gene. The CDR3 has 12 residues. CDR1 SNHLY and CDR2 FYNNEI come from the germline V gene. V shed 5 bases and J shed 5 bases, with 9 bases lying between them. The CDR3, as DNA: TGTGCCAGCAGTTGGGAGAAATATGGCTACACCTTC. Its protein product is CASSWEKYGYTF.

This clone has only a few counts. The chain has TRBV7-2 and TRBJ2-7, with D possibly being TRBD2 (6 bases). CDR1 and CDR2 (germline): SGHTA, FQGNSA. Trimming left V 1 base short and J 4 bases short, with 11 bases between. The CDR3 totals 14 residues. The CDR3 loop is CASSLGVGRYEQYF. The CDR3 DNA is TGTGCCAGCAGCTTAGGTGTGGGGAGGTACGAGCAGTACTTC.

Only one count was recorded for this clone. The gene calls are TRBV28 and TRBJ2-7, with 10 bases aligning to TRBD1. After removal of 6 bases from V and 2 bases from J, the junction contained 4 bases not matched to a gene. This CDR3 is 14 amino acids long. Germline V lookup: CDR1 MDHEN, CDR2 SYDVKM. CDR3 DNA: TGTGCCAGCAGGGGGGACAGGGGCACCTACGAGCAGTACTTC. Translated: CASRGDRGTYEQYF.

In its sample, this clone was seen a few times. The J gene is TRBJ1-2, the V gene TRBV7-2; a possible D gene is TRBD1 (6 bases). This CDR3 region has 13 residues. The V and J ends lost 4 bases and 8 bases respectively, with 14 bases between them. Germline lookup yields CDR1 SGHTA and CDR2 FQGNSA. DNA for the CDR3: TGTGCCAGCAGCTACGCCCAGGGGTCGGGCTACACCTTC. This gives the protein CASSYAQGSGYTF.

CDR3 residues: CASSLRGGDTQYF. For the CDR3, the DNA is TGTGCCAGCAGCTTAAGAGGGGGAGATACGCAGTATTTT. The chain couples TRBV7-3 to TRBJ2-3, with D possibly matching TRBD1 (6 bases). This CDR3 contains 13 residues. Germline CDR1 reads SGHTA; CDR2 reads FQGTGA. The V end was cut by 1 base, the J end by 5 bases, with 7 bases between.

This CDR3 is CASTWDILQETQYF. The CDR3 nucleotides read TGTGCCAGCACCTGGGACATACTCCAAGAGACCCAGTACTTC. The chain links TRBV28 to TRBJ2-5; D possibly corresponds to TRBD1 (6 bases). V lost 7 bases and J lost 1, with 13 bases in between. The CDR3 consists of 14 residues. CDR1 and CDR2 from the germline V gene are MDHEN and SYDVKM.

The V call is TRBV7-9, the J call TRBJ1-2; 11 bases map to TRBD1. Germline trimming cut 3 bases from V and 7 bases from J; bases unmatched to any gene: 13. Germline assignment: CDR1 SEHNR and CDR2 FQNEAQ (reference sequence). The CDR3 extends over 17 amino acids. CDR3 coding DNA: TGTGCCAGCAGCTTCCTTGGACAGGGGGCGCAGATAAGTGGCTACACCTTC. Amino acids: CASSFLGQGAQISGYTF.

This clone is a singleton in its sample. V and J are TRBV18 and TRBJ2-7; 7 bases line up with TRBD2. CDR3 length: 15 residues. The germline V gene encodes CDR1 KGHSH and CDR2 LQKENI. V was pared by 3 bases and J by 2 bases, with 7 bases of the junction left unmatched. In nucleotides, the CDR3 is TGTGCCAGCTCACCCGTTGGACTAGTTGCCTACGAGCAGTACTTC. It is translated as CASSPVGLVAYEQYF. The full variable domain, in which reference TRBV18 and TRBJ2-7 provide the parts outside the CDR3, is NAGVMQNPRHLVRRRGQEARLRCSPMKGHSHVYWYRQLPEEGLKFMVYLQKENIIDESGMPKERFSAEFPKEGPSILRIQQVVRGDSAAYFCASSPVGLVAYEQYFGPGTRLTVT.

As DNA, the CDR3 is TGTGCCAGCAGGAGGGGGGGGGACAAAAACATTCAGTACTTC. Protein sequence: CASRRGGDKNIQYF. The rearrangement joins TRBV2 to TRBJ2-4; the D gene is possibly TRBD2 (7 bases). The CDR3 extends over 14 amino acids. Trimming stripped 6 bases from V and 3 bases from J, with 12 bases between. Looked up from germline, CDR1 is SNHLY and CDR2 is FYNNEI.

This clone has just a few counts. The chain recombines TRBV5-4 with TRBJ2-3, with 8 bases aligning to TRBD1. Trimming at V came to 9 bases and at J to 3 bases, leaving 6 bases not matched to a gene. Germline CDR1 and CDR2: SGHNT and YYREEE (reference sequence). The CDR3 is made up of 13 amino acids. DNA of the CDR3: TGTGCCATCCAACAGGGGGTTACAGATACGCAGTATTTT. Its protein is CAIQQGVTDTQYF.

This chain uses TRBV7-2 with TRBJ1-3, with TRBD1 as a possible D gene (6 bases). The V gene lost 1 base and the J gene lost 0 bases, with 13 bases spanning the gap. Germline assignment: CDR1 SGHTA and CDR2 FQGNSA. The CDR3 sequence is 17 residues long. CDR3 in DNA: TGTGCCAGCAGCTTAGGTCAGGGGCCAAGCTCTGGAAACACCATATATTTT. This encodes CASSLGQGPSSGNTIYF.

The rearrangement joins TRBV7-9 to TRBJ2-5; D unresolved. Near its end, the DNA agrees better with TRBJ2-7, so the J call may be wrong. Germline V CDR1 and CDR2: SEHNR, FQNEAQ (reference sequence). The CDR3 loop spans 14 amino acids. As DNA, the CDR3 is TGTGCCAGCAGCTCAGACATAACCGTCTACGAGCAGTACTTC. Its protein product is CASSSDITVYEQYF.

The V call is TRBV18, the J call TRBJ2-5, with 8 bases that match TRBD1. This CDR3 has 15 amino acids. The V gene's germline CDR1 is KGHSH and CDR2 LQKENI. Trimming at V came to 1 base and at J to 5 bases, leaving 6 bases not matched to a gene. The CDR3, as DNA: TGTGCCAGCTCACCACGGACAGGGTTGCGGGAGACCCAGTACTTC. Its translation is CASSPRTGLRETQYF.

The chain combines TRBV28 with TRBJ2-6; 11 positions agree with TRBD1. V lost 6 bases and J lost 0; bases outside the gene matches: 10. The CDR3 has 19 residues. The germline V gene encodes CDR1 MDHEN and CDR2 SYDVKM. The CDR3 DNA sequence: TGTGCCAGCAGAGGATGGACAGGGGGCCCCCTCTCTGGGGCCAACGTCCTGACTTTC. Amino acids: CASRGWTGGPLSGANVLTF.

The chain has TRBV14 and TRBJ1-6; the match to TRBD1 covers 7 bases. The CDR3 extends over 16 amino acids. Germline CDR1 reads SGHDN; CDR2 reads FVKESK. V shed 4 bases, J shed 3 bases, and the junction held 6 bases outside the gene matches. CDR3 region: CASSLTQGRYNSPLHF. CDR3 nucleotides: TGTGCCAGCAGCCTTACACAGGGGCGCTATAATTCACCCCTCCACTTT.

V usage is TRBV19 and J usage is TRBJ2-7; TRBD1 matches at 9 bases. The CDR3 totals 13 residues. Trimming at V came to 6 bases and at J to 1 base, leaving 1 base not matched to a gene. Germline CDR1 and CDR2: LNHDA and SQIVND (reference sequence). The CDR3 region is CASRQGASYEQYF. The CDR3 coding sequence is TGTGCCAGTAGACAGGGGGCGTCCTACGAGCAGTACTTC.

This clone was detected only a few times. The J gene is TRBJ2-3, the V gene TRBV14; D gene uncertain. CDR1 and CDR2 from the germline V gene are SGHDN and FVKESK. V was trimmed by 3 bases and J by 3 bases, leaving 13 bases between them. The CDR3 runs 15 residues. In DNA, the CDR3 is TGTGCCAGCAGCCATTTGCGAGGTTTAACAGATACGCAGTATTTT. This gives the protein CASSHLRGLTDTQYF.

The gene calls are TRBV30 and TRBJ2-1; D may be TRBD2 (5 bases). The CDR3 totals 14 residues. Trimming took 0 bases from V and 9 from J, leaving 15 bases between them. Germline assignment: CDR1 GTSNPN and CDR2 SVGIG (reference sequence). CDR3 DNA: TGTGCCTGGAGTGTCTACGGGGTATATAGTGAGCAGTTCTTC. Translation gives CAWSVYGVYSEQFF.